Below, one TCR beta chain is given with its context. Authors' data handling: It was from reference gene primer amplification that nucleated cell counts were estimated. Only in-frame clones appear in the TCRdb table, and some are missing; sequencing was by immunoSEQ multiplex PCR. D and trimming come from the DNA, and the V and J calls and clone size come from that table. This sample has 140,000 to 150,000 clones, with approximately 80% found just once. The sample comes from a study of blood T cell repertoires in COVID-19. The J segment lost 4 bases and the V segment lost 7 bases, leaving 11 bases of the junction unmatched. CDR3 length: 17 amino acids. Germline-derived CDR1 and CDR2 are SQVTM and ANQGSEA.

The material sequenced was peripheral blood. The chain is built from TRBV29-1 and TRBJ2-6; the match to TRBD2 covers 12 bases. The sequence came from a woman in her fifties or sixties with acute or convalescent COVID-19. The CDR3 DNA reads as TGCAGCGCCTACACTAGCGGGAGGACCGGGGGGGCCAACGTCCTGACTTTC. This sequence encodes CSAYTSGRTGGANVLTF.